This TCR beta chain was identified during a study of post-analysis software for immune sequencing data. In the study overall: Relapsing-remitting, secondary progressive and progressive-relapsing multiple sclerosis were all included among the disease courses. Study results and caveats: A handful of TRBV segments were significantly more frequent in patients than in controls. TRBV5-6, TRBV5-1 and TRBV20-1 were among these segments. Compared against controls, patients with multiple sclerosis displayed significantly lower normalized Chao1 diversity.

Comment on this clonotype: Its target is not known.

The ends lost 3 bases at V and 6 bases at J; junction bases unmatched: 5. This CDR3 contains 16 residues. Germline CDR1 ENHRY, CDR2 SYGVKD. cDNA libraries of TCR beta carried unique molecular identifiers. Input of about 0.85 to 10 million T cells yielded 500,000 to 550,000 cDNA molecules. TCRdb re-called the PCR reads through MiXCR, storing one row per CDR3 protein. The repertoire has around 770,000 distinct CDR3 sequences, 46% of them found once; the top ten carry roughly 5.2%. V is TRBV10-3 and J is TRBJ2-1, with TRBD2 identical over 13 bases. This TCR came from a girl aged 10 to 17 with multiple sclerosis. Material for sequencing was blood. Written as DNA, the CDR3 is TGTGCCATCAGTGAAGGCGGGACTAGCGGGATCAATGAGCAGTTCTTC. This gives the protein CAISEGGTSGINEQFF.